One sample yielded the 2 T cell receptor beta chains listed below, sequenced in a study of spatial heterogeneity in lung cancer. TCRdb reanalysed the 5' RACE reads using MiXCR and keeps one entry per CDR3 protein. The repertoire holds under 13,000 distinct CDR3 sequences, with about 6.3% as singletons. Time point of the sample: sample taken at primary tumor resection. No cells were sorted before sequencing. The whole RNA sequenced was extracted from tumor, nontumor lung or frozen PBMC. Material: PBMCs, obtained at surgery. These receptors came from a male donor with early-stage non-small cell lung cancer.

This clonotype was picked up many times. With the library built for alpha chains, this beta chain is off target and its frequency is not meaningful. The chain employs TRBV9 and TRBJ2-5; 8 bases align to TRBD1. There are 15 residues in the CDR3. J was trimmed by 2 bases and V by 3 bases; bases with no gene match: 6. CDR1 is SGDLS and CDR2 is YYNGEE in the germline V gene. The CDR3 coding sequence is TGTGCCAGCAGCGGCGGGACAGGTCGGCAAGAGACCCAGTACTTC. Its protein is CASSGGTGRQETQYF. Combining the CDR3 with reference TRBV9 and TRBJ2-5 gives the whole variable domain DSGVTQTPKHLITATGQRVTLRCSPRSGDLSVYWYQQSLDQGLQFLIQYYNGEERAKGNILERFSAQQFPDLHSELNLSSLELGDSALYFCASSGGTGRQETQYFGPGTRLLVL.

Concerning this clonotype itself: This beta chain is a stray read from a library made for alpha chains; its abundance is not meaningful. The genes are TRBV6-1 and TRBJ1-1, with D possibly matching TRBD1 (6 bases). The V gene lost 4 bases and the J gene lost 4 bases, with 13 bases spanning the gap. In germline, CDR1 is MNHNS, CDR2 SASEGT. The CDR3 is made up of 14 amino acids. The CDR3 spells CASSVTGTTTEAFF. The CDR3, as DNA: TGTGCCAGCAGTGTCACCGGGACAACCACTGAAGCTTTCTTT.